Below are 27 T cell receptor beta chains sequenced from a single sample in a study of shared clonotypes between healthy human individuals. The assay was immunoSEQ multiplex PCR, and TCRdb's table has in-frame clones only and misses some. The profile shows about 380,000 clones, about 96% of them singletons. The sample comprised memory CD8+ T cells sorted from blood. The sample's subset: CD45RO+ cells pooled with CCR7-negative TemRA cells. Receptors were obtained from a man between 25 and 39 years old in good health.

J is TRBJ2-7 and V is TRBV6-5; D is possibly TRBD2 (7 bases). V lost 4 bases, J lost 2 bases, and 15 bases lay in between. Germline-derived CDR1 and CDR2 are MNHEY and SVGAGI. This CDR3 comprises 15 residues. The DNA for the CDR3 is TGTGCCAGCAGTTCCTTAGGGGGAGGGACCTACGAGCAGTACTTC. Its translation: CASSSLGGGTYEQYF.

The chain uses TRBV28 and TRBJ1-2; TRBD1 is a possible D gene (5 bases). The V gene lost 4 bases and the J gene lost 0 bases, with 24 bases spanning the gap. CDR1 MDHEN and CDR2 SYDVKM come from the germline V gene. This CDR3 spans 19 amino acids. CDR3 protein: CASSSHPDVRGRANYGYTF. In DNA, the CDR3 is TGTGCCAGCAGTTCCCACCCAGACGTTCGGGGCCGAGCTAACTATGGCTACACCTTC.

Of note for this clone: The sample contains more than one DNA sequence encoding this CDR3. The chain employs TRBV28 and TRBJ1-2; D is ambiguous. The V gene's germline CDR1 is MDHEN and CDR2 SYDVKM. V was trimmed by 2 bases and J by 4 bases, leaving 2 bases between them. The CDR3 runs to 11 residues. CDR3 in amino acids: CASSLSYGYTF. CDR3 sequence (DNA): TGTGCCAGCAGTTTAAGCTATGGCTACACCTTC.

The genes are TRBV7-9 and TRBJ2-5, with D possibly being TRBD1 (6 bases). The length of the CDR3 is 16 residues. CDR1 and CDR2 (germline): SEHNR, FQNEAQ (reference sequence). Trimming pared 5 bases from V and 5 bases from J, leaving 21 bases between. CDR3 region: CASSLGTPGSPETQYF. The CDR3 bases are TGTGCCAGCAGCCTCGGGACACCGGGTTCGCCGGAGACCCAGTACTTC. Full variable domain (rest looked up from reference TRBV7-9 and TRBJ2-5): DTGVSQNPRHKITKRGQNVTFRCDPISEHNRLYWYRQTLGQGPEFLTYFQNEAQLEKSRLLSDRFSAERPKGSFSTLEIQRTEQGDSAMYLCASSLGTPGSPETQYFGPGTRLLVL.

The rearrangement joins TRBV7-2 to TRBJ2-7, with TRBD1 identical over 8 bases. Germline CDR1 SGHTA, CDR2 FQGNSA. The CDR3 loop spans 15 amino acids. Unmatched junction bases numbered 12, after V lost 5 bases and J lost 6 bases. The CDR3 region is CASSPSPGQALEQYF. The CDR3 DNA follows: TGTGCCAGCAGCCCCTCTCCGGGACAGGCCCTCGAGCAGTACTTC. Using reference TRBV7-2 and TRBJ2-7 for the parts outside the CDR3, the full variable domain is GAGVSQSPSNKVTEKGKDVELRCDPISGHTALYWYRQSLGQGLEFLIYFQGNSAPDKSGLPSDRFSAERTGGSVSTLTIQRTQQEDSAVYLCASSPSPGQALEQYFGPGTRLTVT.

The gene calls are TRBV6-1 and TRBJ2-3, with TRBD2 as a possible D gene (5 bases). The CDR3 sequence is 13 residues long. CDR1 is MNHNS and CDR2 is SASEGT in the germline V gene. Trimming shortened V by 8 bases and J by 2 bases, and 11 bases separated the two germline ends. CDR3 in DNA: TGTGCCAGCGCGAGGGCCTCCACAGATACGCAGTATTTT. Protein sequence: CASARASTDTQYF.

This chain uses TRBV2 with TRBJ2-2; 12 positions agree with TRBD2. Trimming removed 11 bases from V and 3 bases from J; junction bases left unmatched: 4. Germline V CDR1 and CDR2: SNHLY, FYNNEI. The CDR3 is 14 amino acids. The DNA for the CDR3 is TGTGCCGGGGGACTAGCGGGTTACACCGGGGAGCTGTTTTTT. It yields the protein CAGGLAGYTGELFF.

CDR3 sequence reads: CASSQGDRTYEQYF. The CDR3, as DNA: TGCGCCAGCAGCCAAGGGGACAGAACCTACGAGCAGTACTTC. The chain has TRBV4-1 and TRBJ2-7; TRBD1 matches 7 bases. Germline-derived CDR1 and CDR2 are MGHRA and YSYEKL. This CDR3 has 14 amino acids. The V gene end was trimmed by 1 base and the J gene end by 2 bases; junction bases not matched to a gene: 2.

This chain connects TRBV5-6 to TRBJ2-7, with D perhaps TRBD1 (6 bases). This CDR3 is built from 13 residues. V gave up 5 bases and J gave up 5 bases, with 14 bases separating them. Germline V gene lookup returns CDR1 SGHDT and CDR2 YYEEEE. The CDR3 region is CASSRIYRDEQYF. In nucleotides, the CDR3 is TGTGCCAGCAGTAGGATCTACAGGGACGAGCAGTACTTC.

The chain carries TRBV5-8 and TRBJ1-4; D is uncertain. Trimming took 7 bases from V and 8 from J, leaving 15 bases between them. Germline CDR1 is SGHTS and CDR2 is YDEGEE. This CDR3 is 13 amino acids long. The CDR3: CASLGSGSEKLFF. In nucleotides, the CDR3 is TGTGCCAGCCTGGGGTCTGGGAGCGAAAAACTGTTTTTT.

The chain is built from TRBV9 and TRBJ2-2; maybe TRBD1 (6 bases). Looked up from germline, CDR1 is SGDLS and CDR2 is YYNGEE. The CDR3 is 16 residues long. Trimming stripped 3 bases from V and 0 bases from J, with 12 bases between. CDR3 nucleotide sequence: TGTGCCAGCAGCGCTTTCAGACAGGCGAACACCGGGGAGCTGTTTTTT. As protein: CASSAFRQANTGELFF.

This CDR3 is CASRDGQGNQPQHF. The CDR3 DNA reads TGTGCCAGCAGGGATGGACAGGGAAATCAGCCCCAGCATTTT. The chain has TRBV2 and TRBJ1-5, with TRBD1 identical over 8 bases. Germline V CDR1 and CDR2: SNHLY, FYNNEI. The V segment lost 6 bases and the J segment 4 bases; nucleotides outside the gene matches: 5. The CDR3 sequence is 14 residues long.

This clone was detected once. This chain uses TRBV19 with TRBJ2-7, with TRBD2 matching over 10 bases. The germline CDR1 and CDR2 sequences are LNHDA and SQIVND (reference sequence). V lost 5 bases to trimming and J lost 4 bases; unmatched junction nucleotides: 8. The CDR3 loop spans 15 amino acids. CDR3 bases: TGTGCCAGTAGTGTAAGGCCTAGCGGGAGTTACGAGCAGTACTTC. Amino acids: CASSVRPSGSYEQYF.

A single count supports this clone. The V and J genes are TRBV28 and TRBJ2-7; D is undetermined. Trimming left V 4 bases short and J 2 bases short, with 18 bases between. The CDR3 extends over 16 amino acids. From germline, CDR1 is MDHEN and CDR2 SYDVKM. CDR3 residues: CASSSPLLGPPYEQYF. The CDR3 bases are TGTGCCAGCAGTTCCCCCCTACTCGGTCCTCCCTACGAGCAGTACTTC.

The rearrangement joins TRBV5-4 to TRBJ2-7; D is perhaps TRBD1 (6 bases). CDR3 size: 16 residues. Germline CDR1 reads SGHNT; CDR2 reads YYREEE (reference sequence). V shed 3 bases and J shed 0 bases, with 16 bases lying between them. The CDR3 nucleotides are TGTGCCAGCAGCTGGGGGCCCCTGGGTCGCTCCTACGAGCAGTACTTC. It translates to CASSWGPLGRSYEQYF.

The chain has TRBV5-4 and TRBJ2-1; 11 bases are shared with TRBD1. V shed 7 bases, J shed 3 bases, and the junction held 3 bases outside the gene matches. Germline lookup yields CDR1 SGHNT and CDR2 YYREEE (reference sequence). The CDR3 is 14 residues long. CDR3 region: CASGGQGDYNEQFF. The CDR3 DNA reads as TGTGCCAGCGGGGGACAGGGGGACTACAATGAGCAGTTCTTC.

CDR3 protein: CASSRGFFEKLFF. The CDR3 nucleotides are TGTGCCAGCAGCAGGGGTTTTTTTGAAAAACTGTTTTTT. The chain has TRBV7-9 and TRBJ1-4; D is perhaps TRBD1 (5 bases). The CDR3 is made up of 13 amino acids. Trimming removed 5 bases from V and 7 bases from J, with 11 bases in between. Germline CDR1 reads SEHNR; CDR2 reads FQNEAQ (reference sequence).

The chain is built from TRBV7-6 and TRBJ2-5, with 9 bases that match TRBD2. This CDR3 comprises 16 residues. J gave up 2 bases and V 1 base, and 5 bases lay outside the gene matches. The germline V gene has CDR1 SGHVS and CDR2 FNYEAQ. CDR3 region: CASSLGLTSGQETQYF. CDR3 DNA: TGTGCCAGCAGCTTAGGGTTGACTAGCGGTCAAGAGACCCAGTACTTC.

V and J are TRBV27 and TRBJ1-4; tentative D call: TRBD1 (6 bases). Deletions cut 2 bases from V and 6 bases from J, with 13 bases between. The CDR3 sequence is 15 residues long. The germline gives CDR1 MNHEY, CDR2 SMNVEV (reference sequence). CDR3 coding DNA: TGTGCCAGCAGTTTAAAGCTAGGGGGAGATGAAAAACTGTTTTTT. It yields the protein CASSLKLGGDEKLFF.

The V call is TRBV5-6, the J call TRBJ2-7, with 7 bases aligning to TRBD2. V lost 2 bases and J lost 2; bases outside the gene matches: 7. Germline V CDR1 and CDR2: SGHDT, YYEEEE. The CDR3 length is 15 residues. The CDR3 DNA sequence: TGTGCCAGCAGCTTACTAGCGTCTGGGCCCTACGAGCAGTACTTC. Amino acid sequence: CASSLLASGPYEQYF.

The V gene is TRBV28, the J gene TRBJ2-7; D may be TRBD1 (5 bases). The germline CDR1 and CDR2 sequences are MDHEN and SYDVKM. Trimming removed 6 bases at V and 0 bases at J, with 9 bases between. The CDR3 loop spans 13 amino acids. The CDR3 region is CASSWGSSYEQYF. CDR3 sequence (DNA): TGTGCCAGCAGCTGGGGCAGCTCCTACGAGCAGTACTTC.

This chain links TRBV27 with TRBJ2-2, with no clear D. V lost 3 bases to trimming and J lost 4 bases, with 12 bases between them. Germline assignment: CDR1 MNHEY and CDR2 SMNVEV (reference sequence). This CDR3 region has 15 residues. CDR3 sequence: CASSFRFQGTGELFF. CDR3 DNA: TGTGCCAGCAGTTTCCGGTTTCAAGGCACCGGGGAGCTGTTTTTT.

This clone appeared once. The chain recombines TRBV25-1 with TRBJ2-5; D may be TRBD2 (5 bases). Germline V gene lookup returns CDR1 MGHDK and CDR2 SYGVNS. The CDR3 spans 14 residues. V gave up 5 bases and J gave up 3 bases, with 13 bases separating them. The CDR3 DNA is TGTGCCAGCAGTCCTCTAGCTTTTAAAGAGACCCAGTACTTC. This gives the protein CASSPLAFKETQYF.

As for this clone: Distinct nucleotide sequences in the sample also encode this CDR3. J is TRBJ2-3 and V is TRBV9; 8 bases are a match to TRBD1. Per germline, CDR1 SGDLS and CDR2 YYNGEE. This CDR3 has 15 residues. V was pared by 0 bases and J by 1 base, with 1 base of the junction left unmatched. For the CDR3, the DNA is TGTGCCAGCAGCGTAGGGGGACAGGGCACAGATACGCAGTATTTT. It encodes CASSVGGQGTDTQYF.

This clone showed up just a few times. The V call is TRBV7-9, the J call TRBJ2-2, with D tentatively TRBD2 (6 bases). Germline lookup yields CDR1 SEHNR and CDR2 FQNEAQ (reference sequence). V dropped 5 bases and J dropped 4 bases, with 8 bases sitting between them. This CDR3 region has 13 residues. Here the CDR3 DNA reads TGTGCCAGCAGCCAGACTAGCACCGGGGAGCTGTTTTTT. Translating gives CASSQTSTGELFF. Filled out from reference TRBV7-9 and TRBJ2-2, the complete variable domain reads DTGVSQNPRHKITKRGQNVTFRCDPISEHNRLYWYRQTLGQGPEFLTYFQNEAQLEKSRLLSDRFSAERPKGSFSTLEIQRTEQGDSAMYLCASSQTSTGELFFGEGSRLTVL.

This sequence joins TRBV28 and TRBJ2-1; D may be TRBD2 (6 bases). The germline V and J ends were trimmed by 5 bases and 9 bases, with 14 bases remaining between them. This CDR3 has 13 residues. Germline V gene data show CDR1 as MDHEN and CDR2 as SYDVKM. The CDR3 coding sequence is TGTGCCAGCAGTCCATATGGGGACTCTGAGCAGTTCTTC. Translated: CASSPYGDSEQFF.

This clone was seen a handful of times. The gene calls are TRBV28 and TRBJ2-7; D unresolved. Trimming took 6 bases from V and 2 from J, leaving 11 bases between them. The CDR3 is made up of 13 amino acids. The germline gives CDR1 MDHEN, CDR2 SYDVKM. The CDR3: CASSTLAPYEQYF. For the CDR3, the DNA is TGTGCCAGCAGCACGTTGGCCCCCTACGAGCAGTACTTC.